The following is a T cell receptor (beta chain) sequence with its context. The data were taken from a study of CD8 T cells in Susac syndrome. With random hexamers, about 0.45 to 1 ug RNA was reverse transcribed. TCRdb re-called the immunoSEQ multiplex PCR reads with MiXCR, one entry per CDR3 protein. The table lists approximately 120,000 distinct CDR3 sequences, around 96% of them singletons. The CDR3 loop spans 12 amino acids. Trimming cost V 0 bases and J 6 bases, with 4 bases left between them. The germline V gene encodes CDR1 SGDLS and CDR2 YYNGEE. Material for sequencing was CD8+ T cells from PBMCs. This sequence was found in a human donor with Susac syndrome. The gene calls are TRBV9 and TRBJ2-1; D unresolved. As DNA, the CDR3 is TGTGCCAGCAGCGTAGAGGGCAATGAGCAGTTCTTC. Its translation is CASSVEGNEQFF. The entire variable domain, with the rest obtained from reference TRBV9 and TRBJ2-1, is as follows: DSGVTQTPKHLITATGQRVTLRCSPRSGDLSVYWYQQSLDQGLQFLIQYYNGEERAKGNILERFSAQQFPDLHSELNLSSLELGDSALYFCASSVEGNEQFFGPGTRLTVL.